Shown below are 32 T cell receptor beta chains from a single sample sequenced in a study of early T cells in non-severe SARS-CoV-2 infection. TCRdb re-called the 5' RACE reads with MiXCR, one entry per CDR3 protein. Of some 60,000 distinct CDR3 sequences listed, roughly an eighth are singletons. Sequences were derived from whole blood, sampled at baseline. The origin of the receptors is an adult who was a healthcare worker with PCR-confirmed SARS-CoV-2 infection or an uninfected control (not recorded which).

V usage is TRBV27 and J usage is TRBJ1-5, with 7 bases that match TRBD1. The germline V gene encodes CDR1 MNHEY and CDR2 SMNVEV (reference sequence). The V segment lost 1 base and the J segment 2 bases; nucleotides outside the gene matches: 14. The CDR3 has 19 residues. CDR3 bases: TGTGCCAGCAGTTTATTGGGGGCGAAAGGGGGCGCTGGCAATCAGCCCCAGCATTTT. Protein: CASSLLGAKGGAGNQPQHF.

Details on this clonotype: A much larger clone lies one base from this, so it may be a read error. The chain has TRBV6-5 and TRBJ1-2; unclear D gene. CDR3 length: 13 amino acids. Trimming removed 6 bases at V and 7 bases at J, with 15 bases between. CDR1 and CDR2 from the germline V gene are MNHEY and SVGAGI. This CDR3 reads CASSPVSVVGYTF. CDR3 bases: TGTGCCAGCAGCCCCGTGAGTGTAGTTGGCTACACCTTC.

This clonotype has only a few counts. J is TRBJ1-4 and V is TRBV4-2; D not resolved. Per germline, CDR1 LGHNA and CDR2 YNFKEQ. CDR3 length: 14 amino acids. Trimming removed 3 bases at V and 6 bases at J, with 11 bases between. Here the CDR3 reads CASSHPDGDEKLFF. The CDR3 nucleotides read TGTGCCAGCAGCCACCCGGACGGCGATGAAAAACTGTTTTTT.

Many counts were recorded for this clonotype. The V gene is TRBV9, the J gene TRBJ1-1, with 7 nucleotides matching TRBD1. CDR3 length: 16 residues. Germline loops: CDR1 SGDLS, CDR2 YYNGEE. V was pared by 0 bases and J by 0 bases, with 5 bases of the junction left unmatched. This chain's CDR3 is CASSVGPTGVNTEAFF. CDR3 in DNA: TGTGCCAGCAGCGTAGGCCCTACAGGGGTGAACACTGAAGCTTTCTTT.

This clonotype was counted at least ten times. The rearrangement uses TRBV9 and TRBJ1-6; D may be TRBD1 (6 bases). The CDR3 covers 15 residues. Deletions cut 0 bases from V and 9 bases from J, with 13 bases between. Per the germline V gene, CDR1 is SGDLS and CDR2 is YYNGEE. The CDR3, as DNA: TGTGCCAGCAGCGTAGCCCCCGGGGGCGGTTCACCCCTCCACTTT. This translates into CASSVAPGGGSPLHF.

The chain joins TRBV7-2 to TRBJ2-7; a weak D match, TRBD2 (5 bases). Trimming removed 1 base from V and 0 bases from J, with 10 bases in between. Per the germline V gene, CDR1 is SGHTA and CDR2 is FQGNSA. This CDR3 comprises 15 residues. Here the CDR3 DNA reads TGTGCCAGCAGCTTAGGAGGGCAGTTCTCCTACGAGCAGTACTTC. Protein: CASSLGGQFSYEQYF.

This clonotype turned up a few times. The chain links TRBV28 to TRBJ2-1; 7 bases agree with TRBD1. The trim removed 5 bases at V and 7 bases at J, leaving 11 bases unmatched. The CDR3 is 15 residues long. Germline CDR1 is MDHEN and CDR2 is SYDVKM. The CDR3 DNA sequence: TGTGCCAGCAGTCTCACAGGGGCGCCGGGGAATGAGCAGTTCTTC. It codes for CASSLTGAPGNEQFF.

The CDR3 here is CASSQDILVGYTNTGELFF. The CDR3, as DNA: TGTGCCAGCAGCCAAGATATCTTAGTAGGATATACGAACACCGGGGAGCTGTTTTTT. The chain couples TRBV14 to TRBJ2-2, with D unresolved. Deletions cut 0 bases from V and 0 bases from J, with 17 bases between. Germline V gene sequence: CDR1 SGHDN, CDR2 FVKESK. The CDR3 covers 19 residues. Using reference TRBV14 and TRBJ2-2 for the parts outside the CDR3, the full variable domain is EAGVTQFPSHSVIEKGQTVTLRCDPISGHDNLYWYRRVMGKEIKFLLHFVKESKQDESGMPNNRFLAERTGGTYSTLKVQPAELEDSGVYFCASSQDILVGYTNTGELFFGEGSRLTVL.

The chain joins TRBV10-1 to TRBJ1-5; D may be TRBD1 (6 bases). Trimming took off 6 bases at V and 2 bases at J, with 14 bases between the two ends. Looked up from germline, CDR1 is WNHNN and CDR2 is SYGVQD (reference sequence). The CDR3 has 15 amino acids. This chain's CDR3 is CASSLQGRGNQPQHF. CDR3 DNA sequence: TGCGCCAGCAGCCTACAGGGAAGGGGCAATCAGCCCCAGCATTTT.

A few counts support this clonotype. The chain links TRBV7-2 to TRBJ1-2; TRBD1 is a possible D gene (5 bases). Germline V gene lookup returns CDR1 SGHTA and CDR2 FQGNSA. V lost 2 bases and J 1 base, leaving 14 bases between the germline ends. This CDR3 has 16 amino acids. The CDR3 region is CASSLSFGGLNYGYTF. The CDR3 DNA sequence: TGTGCCAGCAGCTTAAGTTTTGGGGGACTTAACTATGGCTACACCTTC.

The V and J genes are TRBV20-1 and TRBJ2-5; TRBD2 aligns across 12 bases. The CDR3 consists of 14 residues. V was pared by 5 bases and J by 5 bases, with 6 bases of the junction left unmatched. Germline-derived CDR1 and CDR2 are DFQATT and SNEGSKA (reference sequence). In DNA, the CDR3 is TGCAGTGCTCAGACTAGCGGGAGCTCGGAGACCCAGTACTTC. Its translation: CSAQTSGSSETQYF.

This clonotype appeared a few times. For the CDR3, the DNA is TGTGCCAGCAGTAGGACAGGAATATATGGCTACACCTTC. The encoded protein is CASSRTGIYGYTF. The chain has TRBV6-5 and TRBJ1-2, with 7 bases lining up with TRBD1. This CDR3 contains 13 residues. The ends lost 5 bases at V and 5 bases at J; junction bases unmatched: 5. Per the germline V gene, CDR1 is MNHEY and CDR2 is SVGAGI.

This chain uses TRBV11-2 with TRBJ1-1; D perhaps matches TRBD1 (6 bases). Trimming removed 5 bases at V and 4 bases at J, with 23 bases between. The CDR3 runs 17 residues. Germline values: CDR1 SGHAT, CDR2 FQNNGV. The CDR3 spells CASSHKNLRGSGTEAFF. The CDR3 nucleotides are TGTGCCAGCAGCCATAAAAACCTCAGGGGTTCGGGCACTGAAGCTTTCTTT.

Only a few counts were recorded for this clonotype. This chain uses TRBV28 with TRBJ1-2; 9 bases are a match to TRBD1. Per germline, CDR1 MDHEN and CDR2 SYDVKM. The CDR3 totals 17 residues. J lost 13 bases, V lost 4 bases, and 22 bases had no gene match. The CDR3 loop reads CASSSPRGQGDRCDSTF. The CDR3 nucleotides are TGTGCCAGCAGTTCACCCCGGGGACAGGGAGACCGATGTGATTCCACCTTC.

This sequence joins TRBV28 and TRBJ2-7; perhaps D is TRBD1 or TRBD2 (7 bases each). From germline, CDR1 is MDHEN and CDR2 SYDVKM. The CDR3 runs to 15 residues. V was cut by 8 bases and J by 3 bases, with 20 bases left in between. CDR3 in amino acids: CASRPGGTVSYEQYF. The CDR3 region has the DNA TGTGCCAGCCGACCCGGGGGGACAGTAAGCTACGAGCAGTACTTC.

The chain links TRBV7-2 to TRBJ1-5; the match to TRBD1 covers 9 bases. The CDR3 spans 16 residues. Unmatched junction bases numbered 5, after V lost 4 bases and J lost 1 base. Germline loops: CDR1 SGHTA, CDR2 FQGNSA. CDR3 in DNA: TGTGCCAGCAGCTCCCTTGGGACAGGGAGCAATCAGCCCCAGCATTTT. Translation gives CASSSLGTGSNQPQHF.

This clonotype was counted a few times. The CDR3 here is CASSLYGATTGEQYF. CDR3 DNA sequence: TGTGCCAGCAGTTTATACGGAGCCACAACGGGGGAGCAGTACTTC. The genes are TRBV27 and TRBJ2-7; D might be TRBD2 (5 bases). CDR3 length: 15 amino acids. Germline values: CDR1 MNHEY, CDR2 SMNVEV (reference sequence). Trimming pared 1 base from V and 7 bases from J, leaving 17 bases between.

The sample holds a few counts of this clonotype. This chain joins TRBV10-3 and TRBJ2-1; 10 nucleotides align to TRBD2. Germline-derived CDR1 and CDR2 are ENHRY and SYGVKD. CDR3 length: 15 amino acids. V gave up 6 bases and J gave up 7 bases; unmatched junction bases: 9. The CDR3 spells CAISEAGGRDNEQFF. The CDR3 DNA follows: TGTGCCATCAGCGAAGCGGGAGGGCGCGATAATGAGCAGTTCTTC.

The V call is TRBV18, the J call TRBJ2-2; TRBD1 matches 9 bases. The CDR3 runs to 15 residues. Germline V lookup: CDR1 KGHSH, CDR2 LQKENI. J lost 7 bases, V lost 4 bases, and 7 bases had no gene match. The CDR3 region has the DNA TGTGCCAGCTCACGCCGGGACAGGGCTCACGGGGAGCTGTTTTTT. This gives the protein CASSRRDRAHGELFF.

Ten or more counts support this clonotype. The V call is TRBV27, the J call TRBJ1-6; D remains unclear. V dropped 5 bases and J dropped 15 bases, with 14 bases sitting between them. The CDR3 consists of 12 residues. CDR1 is MNHEY, CDR2 SMNVEV, per germline (reference sequence). The CDR3 region is CASSPPTWDLHF. The CDR3 DNA is TGTGCCAGCAGTCCCCCTACCTGGGACCTCCACTTT.

This clonotype was seen more than once but under ten times. The chain employs TRBV11-2 and TRBJ1-2; 9 bases map to TRBD1. After removal of 4 bases from V and 2 bases from J, the junction contained 11 bases not matched to a gene. From germline, CDR1 is SGHAT and CDR2 FQNNGV. The CDR3 totals 17 residues. The chain's CDR3 is CASSSLKGQGVNYGYTF. The CDR3, as DNA: TGTGCCAGCAGCTCTTTAAAGGGACAGGGAGTCAACTATGGCTACACCTTC.

This clonotype was observed a handful of times. CDR3 amino acids: CASGPDYEQYF. Here the CDR3 DNA reads TGTGCCAGCGGACCCGATTACGAGCAGTACTTC. The gene calls are TRBV9 and TRBJ2-7; D uncertain. CDR1 is SGDLS, CDR2 YYNGEE, per germline. The CDR3 sequence is 11 residues long. V lost 7 bases and J lost 4, with 9 bases in between.

This clonotype was seen at least ten times. The chain is built from TRBV12-3 or TRBV12-4 and TRBJ2-5; weak D call: TRBD2 (6 bases). CDR3 length: 14 residues. Trimming pared 4 bases from V and 3 bases from J, leaving 12 bases between. The CDR3 is CASSSGTLKETQYF. The CDR3 DNA reads TGTGCCAGCAGTTCCGGGACTTTGAAAGAGACCCAGTACTTC.

The rearrangement links TRBV25-1 to TRBJ2-7, with 8 bases lining up with TRBD2. Unmatched junction bases numbered 7, after V lost 5 bases and J lost 7 bases. This CDR3 is 13 amino acids long. Germline V gene lookup returns CDR1 MGHDK and CDR2 SYGVNS. CDR3 protein: CASSPGGGPEQYF. The CDR3 DNA is TGTGCCAGCAGTCCGGGGGGGGGACCTGAGCAGTACTTC.

There are a few counts of this clonotype. This chain's CDR3 is CASSLLQGVGQPQHF. The CDR3 nucleotides are TGTGCCAGCAGCTTATTGCAGGGAGTAGGTCAGCCCCAGCATTTT. This chain links TRBV7-2 with TRBJ1-5, with a possible D match to TRBD1 (5 bases). Germline V CDR1 and CDR2: SGHTA, FQGNSA. The CDR3 has 15 amino acids. V was trimmed by 2 bases and J by 6 bases, leaving 14 bases between them.

This clonotype was detected many times. The chain joins TRBV19 to TRBJ2-1, with TRBD2 matching over 7 bases. J was trimmed by 4 bases and V by 4 bases; bases with no gene match: 1. Germline V gene lookup returns CDR1 LNHDA and CDR2 SQIVND (reference sequence). The CDR3 totals 13 residues. The CDR3 bases are TGTGCCAGTAGTAGCGGGAGTTACAATGAGCAGTTCTTC. The encoded protein is CASSSGSYNEQFF.

The chain couples TRBV11-2 to TRBJ2-7; tentative D call: TRBD1 (5 bases). Trimming cost V 5 bases and J 4 bases, with 24 bases left between them. The germline V gene has CDR1 SGHAT and CDR2 FQNNGV. The CDR3 extends over 17 amino acids. CDR3 in amino acids: CASSPLQSRRGRYEQYF. The DNA for the CDR3 is TGTGCCAGCAGCCCTCTTCAAAGTCGAAGGGGCAGGTACGAGCAGTACTTC.

The rearrangement uses TRBV9 and TRBJ2-1; no firm D call. The germline gives CDR1 SGDLS, CDR2 YYNGEE. The V gene lost 1 base and the J gene lost 1 base, with 9 bases spanning the gap. The CDR3 spans 15 residues. The CDR3 reads CASSVTGASYNEQFF. The CDR3 DNA reads TGTGCCAGCAGCGTAACCGGAGCGTCCTACAATGAGCAGTTCTTC.

The V gene is TRBV6-5, the J gene TRBJ2-2, with 8 positions matching TRBD1. Per germline, CDR1 MNHEY and CDR2 SVGAGI. The CDR3 is 16 amino acids. Germline trimming cut 0 bases from V and 3 bases from J; bases unmatched to any gene: 3. The CDR3 coding sequence is TGTGCCAGCAGTTACTCGGCAGGGGGCGACACCGGGGAGCTGTTTTTT. It encodes CASSYSAGGDTGELFF.

This clonotype appeared many times. The CDR3, as DNA: TGTGCCAGCAGTGCGAACACTCAAGCTAACTATGGCTACACCTTC. Translation: CASSANTQANYGYTF. The V gene is TRBV6-1, the J gene TRBJ1-2; D is ambiguous. The CDR3 consists of 15 residues. V was clipped by 4 bases and J by 0 bases, with 12 bases between them. Germline CDR1 and CDR2: MNHNS and SASEGT.

The V and J genes are TRBV20-1 and TRBJ1-6, with D possibly TRBD1 on 6 matching bases. This CDR3 has 15 residues. Germline V gene data show CDR1 as DFQATT and CDR2 as SNEGSKA (reference sequence). Trimming took 6 bases from V and 7 from J, leaving 19 bases between them. In nucleotides, the CDR3 is TGCAGTGCGCCCCTAGGGGGTATAGAGAATTCACCCCTCCACTTT. Translated, it gives CSAPLGGIENSPLHF.

This CDR3 reads CASSPGQEVTDTQYF. CDR3 bases: TGTGCCAGCAGCCCCGGACAGGAAGTAACAGATACGCAGTATTTT. The chain combines TRBV11-2 with TRBJ2-3; TRBD1 matches 7 bases. Looked up from germline, CDR1 is SGHAT and CDR2 is FQNNGV. This CDR3 has 15 residues. V lost 5 bases and J lost 3; bases outside the gene matches: 8.